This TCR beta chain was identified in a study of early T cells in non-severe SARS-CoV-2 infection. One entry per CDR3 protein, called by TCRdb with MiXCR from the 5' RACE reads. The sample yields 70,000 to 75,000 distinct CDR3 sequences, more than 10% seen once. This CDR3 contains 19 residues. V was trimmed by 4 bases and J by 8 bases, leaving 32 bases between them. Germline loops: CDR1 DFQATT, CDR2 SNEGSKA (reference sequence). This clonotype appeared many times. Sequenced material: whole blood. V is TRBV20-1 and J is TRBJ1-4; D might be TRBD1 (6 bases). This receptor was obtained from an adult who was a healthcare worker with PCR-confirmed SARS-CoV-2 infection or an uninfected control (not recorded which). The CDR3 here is CSAIPGHSGGSGIAEKLFF. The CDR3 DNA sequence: TGCAGTGCTATACCCGGGCATTCCGGGGGCTCAGGTATAGCGGAAAAACTGTTTTTT.